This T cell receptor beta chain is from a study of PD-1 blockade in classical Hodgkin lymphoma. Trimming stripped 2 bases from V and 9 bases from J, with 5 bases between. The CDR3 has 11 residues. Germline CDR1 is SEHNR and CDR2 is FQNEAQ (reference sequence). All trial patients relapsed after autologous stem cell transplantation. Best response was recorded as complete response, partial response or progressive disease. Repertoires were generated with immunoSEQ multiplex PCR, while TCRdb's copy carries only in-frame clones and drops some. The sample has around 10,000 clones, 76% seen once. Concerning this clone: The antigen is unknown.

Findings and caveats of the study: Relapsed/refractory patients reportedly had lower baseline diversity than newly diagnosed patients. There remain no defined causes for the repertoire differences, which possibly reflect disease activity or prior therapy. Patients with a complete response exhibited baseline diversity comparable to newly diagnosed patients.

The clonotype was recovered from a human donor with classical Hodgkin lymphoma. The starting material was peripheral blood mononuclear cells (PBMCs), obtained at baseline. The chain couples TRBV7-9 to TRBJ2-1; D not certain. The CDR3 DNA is TGTGCCAGCAGCTTATTTACTGAGCAGTTCTTC. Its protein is CASSLFTEQFF.